Listed here are 15 T cell receptor beta chains from one sample, sequenced in a study of beta chain features in type 1 diabetes. The sequenced template was cDNA made from the entire isolated RNA. Generated by immunoSEQ multiplex PCR, the TCRdb table keeps only in-frame clones and is missing some. The profile shows about 270,000 clones, roughly an eighth of them singletons. Whole-study results and caveats: A moderate, significant TCRB CDR3 shortening appeared in type 1 diabetes across four CD4+ subsets.

Antigens of these TCRs are unknown. The sequencing sample was made of naive CD4+ T cells from blood. The receptors come from a man aged 25-40 years with type 1 diabetes.

V usage is TRBV7-2 and J usage is TRBJ2-4, with D tentatively TRBD1 (5 bases). CDR3 length: 13 residues. The germline gives CDR1 SGHTA, CDR2 FQGNSA. V was pared by 3 bases and J by 6 bases, with 9 bases between. The CDR3 nucleotides are TGTGCCAGCAGCTTCCTCAGGGTAAACATTCAGTACTTC. This encodes CASSFLRVNIQYF. Combining the CDR3 with reference TRBV7-2 and TRBJ2-4 gives the whole variable domain GAGVSQSPSNKVTEKGKDVELRCDPISGHTALYWYRQSLGQGLEFLIYFQGNSAPDKSGLPSDRFSAERTGGSVSTLTIQRTQQEDSAVYLCASSFLRVNIQYFGAGTRLSVL.

J is TRBJ2-3 and V is TRBV7-2, with D perhaps matching TRBD2 (5 bases). Germline V gene data show CDR1 as SGHTA and CDR2 as FQGNSA. The CDR3 totals 16 residues. The germline V and J ends were trimmed by 3 bases and 0 bases, with 13 bases remaining between them. CDR3 bases: TGTGCCAGCAGCTTGGTCGGGCGGGCTAGCACAGATACGCAGTATTTT. Its translation is CASSLVGRASTDTQYF.

The J gene is TRBJ1-2, the V gene TRBV18; D not resolved. This CDR3 contains 14 residues. The ends were cut back, 0 bases at V and 7 bases at J, with 12 bases in the middle. The V gene's germline CDR1 is KGHSH and CDR2 LQKENI. CDR3 sequence: CASSPPSPGVGYTF. The CDR3 nucleotides read TGTGCCAGCTCACCACCCAGCCCCGGGGTTGGCTACACCTTC.

This clone was recorded a few times. The chain links TRBV28 to TRBJ2-7; 8 bases map to TRBD2. CDR1 is MDHEN and CDR2 is SYDVKM in the germline V gene. The CDR3 loop spans 14 amino acids. With 8 bases clipped from V and 0 bases from J, the junction kept 6 bases outside the gene matches. CDR3 protein: CASSPSGSSYEQYF. The DNA for the CDR3 is TGTGCCAGCTCCCCGAGCGGGAGCTCCTACGAGCAGTACTTC.

This clone was detected a few times. The chain recombines TRBV7-2 with TRBJ2-7, with D hard to call. The CDR3 spans 13 residues. Trimming took off 5 bases at V and 4 bases at J, with 12 bases between the two ends. CDR1 and CDR2 from the germline V gene are SGHTA and FQGNSA. Here the CDR3 reads CASSDDWRYEQYF. CDR3 nucleotides: TGTGCCAGCAGCGACGACTGGCGGTACGAGCAGTACTTC.

The V call is TRBV14, the J call TRBJ2-3, with 8 bases lining up with TRBD1. The length of the CDR3 is 16 residues. Per germline, CDR1 SGHDN and CDR2 FVKESK. Trimming took 0 bases from V and 3 from J; bases not matched to a gene: 5. DNA for the CDR3: TGTGCCAGCAGCCAAGAGAGGGACAGGAGGACAGATACGCAGTATTTT. Translating it yields CASSQERDRRTDTQYF.

This clone was observed a handful of times. The chain couples TRBV4-2 to TRBJ2-4; 10 bases agree with TRBD2. This CDR3 is built from 17 residues. The J segment lost 8 bases and the V segment lost 0 bases, leaving 10 bases of the junction unmatched. CDR1 and CDR2 (germline): LGHNA, YNFKEQ. This CDR3 is CASSQDFRTSGEDIQYF. DNA for the CDR3: TGTGCCAGCAGCCAAGATTTCAGGACTAGCGGTGAAGACATTCAGTACTTC.

This clone has just a few counts. The chain couples TRBV20-1 to TRBJ2-4, with 7 bases fitting TRBD1. Trimming cost V 8 bases and J 8 bases; bases outside gene matches: 6. Germline CDR1 and CDR2: DFQATT and SNEGSKA (reference sequence). This CDR3 is built from 11 residues. For the CDR3, the DNA is TGCAGTTGCTGGGACAGCGACATTCAGTACTTC. This translates into CSCWDSDIQYF.

The chain has TRBV30 and TRBJ2-4; TRBD1 agrees at 8 bases. The junction had 4 bases not matched to a gene; V was cut back by 3 bases and J by 6 bases. This CDR3 comprises 13 residues. Germline V gene data show CDR1 as GTSNPN and CDR2 as SVGIG (reference sequence). The CDR3 reads CAWSLGQGNIQYF. The CDR3 bases are TGTGCCTGGAGCCTTGGACAGGGAAACATTCAGTACTTC.

This clone has only a few counts. The chain is built from TRBV28 and TRBJ2-3, with TRBD2 matching over 9 bases. This CDR3 is 15 amino acids long. J was trimmed by 3 bases and V by 4 bases; bases with no gene match: 5. Germline CDR1 reads MDHEN; CDR2 reads SYDVKM. CDR3 in amino acids: CASSSPSGVTDTQYF. As DNA, the CDR3 is TGTGCCAGCAGTTCGCCTAGCGGGGTGACAGATACGCAGTATTTT.

The chain links TRBV7-2 to TRBJ2-7; D perhaps matches TRBD1 (6 bases). The germline V gene has CDR1 SGHTA and CDR2 FQGNSA. The CDR3 extends over 15 amino acids. V was cut by 1 base and J by 3 bases, with 13 bases left in between. The CDR3 region has the DNA TGTGCCAGCAGCTTAGGTCTCCCAGGGGTCTACGAGCAGTACTTC. Amino acid sequence: CASSLGLPGVYEQYF.

The chain links TRBV25-1 to TRBJ1-1; tentative D call: TRBD1 (5 bases). CDR3 size: 13 residues. V dropped 0 bases and J dropped 7 bases, with 9 bases sitting between them. CDR1 MGHDK and CDR2 SYGVNS come from the germline V gene. CDR3 loop: CASSEYRAGEAFF. In nucleotides, the CDR3 is TGTGCCAGCAGTGAATACAGGGCAGGTGAAGCTTTCTTT.

The chain employs TRBV2 and TRBJ2-7, with D unresolved. Per the germline V gene, CDR1 is SNHLY and CDR2 is FYNNEI. The V and J ends lost 8 bases and 3 bases respectively, with 8 bases between them. The CDR3 covers 11 residues. CDR3 sequence (DNA): TGTGCCAGCGCCGGGTTCTACGAGCAGTACTTC. Residues: CASAGFYEQYF.

This clone was seen only a few times. At one of its ends the junction is not consistent with the germline gene, which may arise from a read error. J is TRBJ1-2 and V is TRBV7-2; 12 nucleotides agree with TRBD1. The CDR3 sequence is 12 residues long. Germline V gene data show CDR1 as SGHTA and CDR2 as FQGNSA. The CDR3 sequence: CASSHPGQGAIF. DNA of the CDR3: TGTGCCAGCAGCCATCCGGGACAGGGGGCGATTTTC.

The chain couples TRBV9 to TRBJ2-3; 15 bases match TRBD2. The junction had 2 bases not matched to a gene; V was cut back by 0 bases and J by 0 bases. The germline gives CDR1 SGDLS, CDR2 YYNGEE. This CDR3 comprises 18 residues. The CDR3 reads CASSVGTSGRASTDTQYF. The CDR3 DNA reads TGTGCCAGCAGCGTAGGGACTAGCGGGAGGGCGAGCACAGATACGCAGTATTTT.